This T cell receptor beta chain was obtained from a study of beta chain features in type 1 diabetes. What was sequenced were expressed TCRB transcripts, since all of the isolated RNA had been reverse transcribed. Only in-frame clones appear in the TCRdb table, and some are missing; sequencing was by immunoSEQ multiplex PCR. This sample has 250,000 to 350,000 clones, with roughly an eighth found just once. Study outcomes and limitations: Compared to healthy donors, patients appeared to have naive, central memory and Treg TCRB repertoires that were more alike. Type 1 diabetes patients had VDJ junctions that carried fewer insertions and more deletions. Type 1 diabetes patients showed a moderate but significant shortening of TCRB CDR3s in all four CD4+ subsets.

The CDR3 has 14 residues. Germline lookup yields CDR1 SGHRS and CDR2 YFSETQ. With 2 bases removed from V and 8 bases from J, the gap between germline ends came to 14 bases. The sample holds a few counts of this clone. What it recognizes is unknown. The clonotype originates from a man aged 25 to 40 with type 1 diabetes. The rearrangement joins TRBV5-1 to TRBJ2-1, with D perhaps matching TRBD1 (5 bases). Sequencing input: naive CD4+ T cells from blood. CDR3 amino acids: CASSLLGALDEQFF. The DNA for the CDR3 is TGCGCCAGCAGCTTATTAGGGGCTCTGGATGAGCAGTTCTTC.